Shown below are 21 T cell receptor beta chains from a single sample sequenced in a study of blood T cell repertoires in COVID-19. Profiling relied on immunoSEQ multiplex PCR, and the TCRdb table lists in-frame clones only, not all of them. The sample includes 150,000 to 200,000 clones, 88% of them seen just once. Input material: PBMCs or T cells enriched from blood (not recorded which). These receptors all stem from a woman in her late teens or twenties who had recovered from COVID-19.

The rearrangement uses TRBV5-1 and TRBJ2-3, with a possible D match to TRBD2 (5 bases). Trimming removed 0 bases at V and 5 bases at J, with 10 bases between. CDR1 SGHRS and CDR2 YFSETQ come from the germline V gene. There are 14 residues in the CDR3. The chain's CDR3 is CASSLGRGGDTQYF. DNA for the CDR3: TGCGCCAGCAGCTTGGGCCGAGGAGGAGATACGCAGTATTTT.

The chain couples TRBV11-2 to TRBJ1-5, with 7 bases fitting TRBD1. The V and J ends lost 0 bases and 5 bases, in that order; junction bases with no gene match: 4. CDR1 and CDR2 (germline): SGHAT, FQNNGV. The CDR3 consists of 15 residues. CDR3 in DNA: TGTGCCAGCAGCTTAGATGGGACAGACTATCAGCCCCAGCATTTT. Protein sequence: CASSLDGTDYQPQHF.

The J gene is TRBJ2-3, the V gene TRBV2; 8 bases map to TRBD2. Germline CDR1 reads SNHLY; CDR2 reads FYNNEI. The CDR3 is made up of 15 amino acids. V lost 3 bases and J lost 10; bases outside the gene matches: 12. In DNA form, the CDR3 reads TGTGCCAGCAGTGAGGCGGGGGGTAGCCCCGGAGCGCAGTATTTT. Translating it yields CASSEAGGSPGAQYF. Complete variable domain (other parts from reference TRBV2 and TRBJ2-3): EPEVTQTPSHQVTQMGQEVILRCVPISNHLYFYWYRQILGQKVEFLVSFYNNEISEKSEIFDDQFSVERPDGSNFTLKIRSTKLEDSAMYFCASSEAGGSPGAQYFGPGTRLTVL.

V usage is TRBV2 and J usage is TRBJ2-4; 9 bases line up with TRBD1. V shed 0 bases, J shed 7 bases, and the junction held 1 base outside the gene matches. There are 14 residues in the CDR3. CDR1 is SNHLY, CDR2 FYNNEI, per germline. CDR3 protein: CASSEATGGNIQYF. In DNA form, the CDR3 reads TGTGCCAGCAGTGAAGCGACAGGGGGGAACATTCAGTACTTC.

In the case of this clone: This same CDR3 is encoded by further DNA sequences in the sample. This chain uses TRBV11-2 with TRBJ2-2; D might be TRBD1 (5 bases). Between the trimmed V and J ends, which lost 6 bases and 5 bases, there was a span of 13 bases. This CDR3 is 14 amino acids long. The V gene's germline CDR1 is SGHAT and CDR2 FQNNGV. The CDR3 sequence: CASSPRRVTGELFF. CDR3 DNA: TGTGCCAGCAGTCCACGCAGGGTAACCGGGGAGCTGTTTTTT.

The chain recombines TRBV28 with TRBJ1-1, with D perhaps TRBD1 (6 bases). Deletions cut 7 bases from V and 10 bases from J, with 16 bases between. In germline, CDR1 is MDHEN, CDR2 SYDVKM. The CDR3 totals 12 residues. The CDR3 nucleotides read TGTGCCAGCAAACGGGACACCGCCGCAGCTTTCTTT. It yields the protein CASKRDTAAAFF.

The V and J genes are TRBV7-9 and TRBJ1-3; 9 nucleotides align to TRBD1. This CDR3 contains 15 residues. Germline CDR1 SEHNR, CDR2 FQNEAQ (reference sequence). Germline trimming cut 5 bases from V and 7 bases from J; bases unmatched to any gene: 9. CDR3 nucleotide sequence: TGTGCCAGCAGCAGACTTCGGGACAGGGCCAACACCATATATTTT. Amino acids: CASSRLRDRANTIYF.

V gene TRBV7-2 combines with J gene TRBJ1-2; 7 bases align to TRBD1. This CDR3 spans 16 amino acids. Germline trimming cut 4 bases from V and 0 bases from J; bases unmatched to any gene: 8. Per germline, CDR1 SGHTA and CDR2 FQGNSA. This CDR3 is CASSSAWTGPNYGYTF. The CDR3 nucleotides read TGTGCCAGCAGCTCGGCCTGGACAGGTCCTAACTATGGCTACACCTTC.

This clone was seen a single time. This chain connects TRBV29-1 to TRBJ2-7; TRBD2 matches at 7 bases. After removal of 3 bases from V and 1 base from J, the junction contained 3 bases not matched to a gene. The CDR3 consists of 13 residues. CDR1 SQVTM and CDR2 ANQGSEA come from the germline V gene. CDR3 region: CSVDPGGSYEQYF. The CDR3 bases are TGCAGCGTTGACCCGGGGGGATCCTACGAGCAGTACTTC.

This clone is a singleton in its sample. The chain links TRBV28 to TRBJ2-4; 7 nucleotides line up with TRBD1. This CDR3 is built from 14 residues. After removal of 4 bases from V and 8 bases from J, the junction contained 8 bases not matched to a gene. Germline V gene sequence: CDR1 MDHEN, CDR2 SYDVKM. CDR3 sequence reads: CASSYRQGGDIQYF. For the CDR3, the DNA is TGTGCCAGCAGTTATAGACAGGGTGGAGACATTCAGTACTTC.

The chain uses TRBV4-1 and TRBJ2-7; 9 nucleotides line up with TRBD1. The V gene's germline CDR1 is MGHRA and CDR2 YSYEKL. This CDR3 spans 14 amino acids. The V gene end was trimmed by 4 bases and the J gene end by 3 bases; junction bases not matched to a gene: 4. CDR3 loop: CASSLDRGGYEQYF. Here the CDR3 DNA reads TGCGCCAGCAGCCTCGACAGGGGGGGCTACGAGCAGTACTTC.

The chain employs TRBV5-1 and TRBJ1-1, with D tentatively TRBD1 (6 bases). This CDR3 is 14 amino acids long. Trimming pared 3 bases from V and 6 bases from J, leaving 15 bases between. The germline V gene has CDR1 SGHRS and CDR2 YFSETQ. The CDR3 DNA reads TGCGCCAGCAGCTACAATACAGGGAATGCTGAAGCTTTCTTT. It is translated as CASSYNTGNAEAFF.

The rearrangement links TRBV28 to TRBJ1-1; D is perhaps TRBD1 (6 bases). Trimming cost V 2 bases and J 2 bases, with 12 bases left between them. Looked up from germline, CDR1 is MDHEN and CDR2 is SYDVKM. The CDR3 covers 15 residues. CDR3 sequence (DNA): TGTGCCAGCAGTTTAGAGACAGGCGGAAACACTGAAGCTTTCTTT. Translating it yields CASSLETGGNTEAFF.

The chain couples TRBV12-3 or TRBV12-4 to TRBJ1-4; D gene unclear. Between the trimmed V and J ends, which lost 4 bases and 6 bases, there was a span of 6 bases. The CDR3 runs to 12 residues. This chain's CDR3 is CASSSHYEKLFF. CDR3 sequence (DNA): TGTGCCAGCAGTTCCCACTATGAAAAACTGTTTTTT.

This chain connects TRBV10-2 to TRBJ1-4, with D possibly TRBD1 on 5 matching bases. V lost 7 bases, J lost 5 bases, and 11 bases lay in between. The CDR3 loop spans 13 amino acids. Germline V gives CDR1 WSHSY, CDR2 SAAADI. Here the CDR3 reads CASTDRQNEKLFF. CDR3 bases: TGCGCCAGCACTGATAGACAGAATGAAAAACTGTTTTTT.

The V and J genes are TRBV11-2 and TRBJ1-2; 8 bases are a match to TRBD1. The junction had 5 bases not matched to a gene; V was cut back by 1 base and J by 4 bases. Germline CDR1 is SGHAT and CDR2 is FQNNGV. This CDR3 spans 15 amino acids. The CDR3 bases are TGTGCCAGCAGCTTAGTACCAGGGGGCTTCTATGGCTACACCTTC. It codes for CASSLVPGGFYGYTF.

The rearrangement links TRBV7-3 to TRBJ2-1; 9 bases agree with TRBD1. J was trimmed by 5 bases and V by 4 bases; bases with no gene match: 6. The CDR3 length is 15 residues. CDR1 and CDR2 (germline): SGHTA, FQGTGA. In DNA form, the CDR3 reads TGTGCCAGCAGCTGGGGGACAGGGAAAGACAATGAGCAGTTCTTC. Translating it yields CASSWGTGKDNEQFF.

The chain carries TRBV28 and TRBJ2-3; TRBD2 might be the D (6 bases). V lost 5 bases to trimming and J lost 2 bases, with 20 bases between them. CDR1 and CDR2 (germline): MDHEN, SYDVKM. This CDR3 has 17 amino acids. The DNA of the CDR3 is TGTGCCAGCAGTCCCCCCCGTGGCGGGGCGCACACAGATACGCAGTATTTT. Protein sequence: CASSPPRGGAHTDTQYF.

The chain employs TRBV6-6 and TRBJ1-5; TRBD1 is a possible D gene (5 bases). The CDR3 loop spans 15 amino acids. Per germline, CDR1 MNHNY and CDR2 SVGAGI (reference sequence). Trimming cost V 2 bases and J 4 bases, with 12 bases left between them. The chain's CDR3 is CASSYGGTANQPQHF. In DNA form, the CDR3 reads TGTGCCAGCAGTTACGGGGGGACTGCGAATCAGCCCCAGCATTTT.

This rearrangement joins TRBV6-2 or TRBV6-3 to TRBJ1-2; D unclear. V shed 4 bases and J shed 4 bases, with 7 bases lying between them. CDR3 length: 12 amino acids. The germline CDR1 and CDR2 sequences are MNHEY and SVGEGT. CDR3 amino acids: CASSFQSYGYTF. As DNA, the CDR3 is TGTGCCAGCAGTTTTCAGTCCTATGGCTACACCTTC.

V usage is TRBV7-2 and J usage is TRBJ2-7, with 7 bases identical to TRBD1. Germline trimming cut 4 bases from V and 2 bases from J; bases unmatched to any gene: 8. This CDR3 is built from 15 residues. Germline V CDR1 and CDR2: SGHTA, FQGNSA. This CDR3 is CASSYSTGTTYEQYF. The CDR3 bases are TGTGCCAGCAGCTACTCGACAGGGACCACCTACGAGCAGTACTTC.